Presented here are 5 T cell receptor beta chains from one specimen sequenced in a study of early T cells in non-severe SARS-CoV-2 infection. Each CDR3 protein is one row after TCRdb ran MiXCR on the 5' RACE reads. The table lists around 60,000 distinct CDR3 sequences, 15% to 20% of them singletons, with about 8.4% in the top ten. The specimen comprised whole blood, sampled at baseline. The receptors were gathered from an adult who was a healthcare worker with PCR-confirmed SARS-CoV-2 infection or an uninfected control (not recorded which).

The gene calls are TRBV29-1 and TRBJ2-3, with 10 bases aligning to TRBD2. Germline lookup yields CDR1 SQVTM and CDR2 ANQGSEA. There are 14 residues in the CDR3. V lost 3 bases to trimming and J lost 4 bases; unmatched junction nucleotides: 4. CDR3 in amino acids: CSVDSLAGPDTQYF. DNA for the CDR3: TGCAGCGTTGATTCACTAGCGGGACCAGATACGCAGTATTTT.

The rearrangement links TRBV20-1 to TRBJ2-3; TRBD2 matches at 12 bases. Germline CDR1 is DFQATT and CDR2 is SNEGSKA (reference sequence). The J segment lost 4 bases and the V segment lost 3 bases, leaving 14 bases of the junction unmatched. CDR3 length equals 18 residues. DNA for the CDR3: TGCAGTGCTAGTCCTAGCGGGGGGGCATTGGCCCACCCAGATACGCAGTATTTT. This codes for CSASPSGGALAHPDTQYF.

In its sample, this clonotype was seen many times. The chain combines TRBV6-2 or TRBV6-3 with TRBJ2-7; 7 positions match TRBD2. V shed 2 bases, J shed 0 bases, and the junction held 1 base outside the gene matches. This CDR3 spans 14 amino acids. CDR1 MNHEY and CDR2 SVGEGT come from the germline V gene. CDR3 sequence (DNA): TGTGCCAGCAGTTACCTAGCGGACTCCTACGAGCAGTACTTC. This sequence encodes CASSYLADSYEQYF.

The chain links TRBV7-6 to TRBJ1-4; TRBD1 might be the D (5 bases). The germline gives CDR1 SGHVS, CDR2 FNYEAQ. Trimming took off 3 bases at V and 5 bases at J, with 7 bases between the two ends. This CDR3 region has 13 residues. The chain's CDR3 is CASSLRQNEKLFF. The CDR3 coding sequence is TGTGCCAGCAGCTTGAGACAGAATGAAAAACTGTTTTTT. Variable domain in full (rest from reference TRBV7-6 and TRBJ1-4): GAGVSQSPRYKVTKRGQDVALRCDPISGHVSLYWYRQALGQGPEFLTYFNYEAQQDKSGLPNDRFSAERPEGSISTLTIQRTEQRDSAMYRCASSLRQNEKLFFGSGTQLSVL.

The DNA for the CDR3 is TGCAGCGTGCTCCCGGGACAGGAAACCTACAATGAGCAGTTCTTC. It yields the protein CSVLPGQETYNEQFF. The chain couples TRBV29-1 to TRBJ2-1; 8 bases match TRBD1. V was clipped by 6 bases and J by 2 bases; unmatched bases: 9. The CDR3 extends over 15 amino acids. From germline, CDR1 is SQVTM and CDR2 ANQGSEA.